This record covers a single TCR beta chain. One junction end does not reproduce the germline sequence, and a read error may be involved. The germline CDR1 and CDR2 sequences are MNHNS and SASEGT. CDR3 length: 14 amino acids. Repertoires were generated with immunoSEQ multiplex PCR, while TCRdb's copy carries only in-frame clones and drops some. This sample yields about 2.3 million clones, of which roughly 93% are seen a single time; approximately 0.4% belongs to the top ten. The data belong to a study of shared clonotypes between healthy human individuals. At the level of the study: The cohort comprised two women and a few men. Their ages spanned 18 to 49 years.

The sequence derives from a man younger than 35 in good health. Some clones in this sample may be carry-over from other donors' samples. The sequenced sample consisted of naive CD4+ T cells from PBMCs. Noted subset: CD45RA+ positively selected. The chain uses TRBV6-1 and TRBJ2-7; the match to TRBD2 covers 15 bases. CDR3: CASSVKGLAGGLGF. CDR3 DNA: TGTGCCAGCAGTGTAAAGGGACTAGCGGGAGGTCTGGGATTC.